This T cell receptor beta chain was sequenced for a study of blood T cell repertoires in COVID-19 (dated by TCRdb to the early 2020s). For the study in its entirety: Samples from collaborators originated in the United States, Italy and Spain and spanned both the acute and convalescent phases of COVID-19. The prospective study material was composed of cDNA or gDNA derived from T cells, B-cell-depleted T cells, or PBMCs. The dataset comprised deeply sampled blood TCRbeta repertoires from subjects exposed to, actively infected with, or recovered from COVID-19. The repertoires were released in a freely available public database meant as a resource for research on the immune response to SARS-CoV-2. Samples came from the ongoing ImmuneRACE study (first 160 participants) plus 1,254 subjects from 6 global collaborators. The sample metadata nearly always contained a de-identified subject ID, COVID-19 status, age in years and sex. Where available, HLA class I and class II types were taken from metadata supplied by the sample provider and were not determined by assay-based typing.

TCRbeta CDR3 regions were amplified from genomic DNA using the immunoSEQ Assay, a bias-controlled multiplex PCR. In the original analysis: Within the assay, amplification of reference gene primers was used to estimate how many nucleated cells each sample contained. Sequence reads were collapsed and filtered to measure the absolute abundance of every unique TCRbeta CDR3 rearrangement. For each sample, productive Simpson clonality was calculated by taking the square root of Simpson's diversity index across productive rearrangements. In TCRdb, the immuneACCESS table is reduced to in-frame sequences with V and J assigned. These tables do not hold every clone; where another copy was compared, an unresolved V gene accounts for under half, and the others remain unexplained. V and J calls and clone size are as listed in that table; D and trimming were resolved from the DNA. For this sample the table gives 250,000 to 400,000 clones, of which roughly nine tenths were detected only once. In total, the top ten clones hold approximately 2.9% of the sample.

This clone was counted a single time. Its antigen is unknown. No clone much larger than this one lies a single base away; base qualities are absent. One collaborating source in Seattle enrolled patients while the patients were actively infected and followed the patients over time throughout the course of disease. The collaborating institutions used their own protocols to collect whole blood in K2EDTA tubes. For TCRbeta analysis, collaborators shipped samples as frozen whole blood, isolated PBMCs, or DNA extracted from either of those sample types. Overall results and qualifications from the work: Clinical and demographic metadata were provided uncurated, with the amount varying by source and participant.

This clonotype was sampled from a woman aged 30 to 39 with COVID-19, enrolled during active disease. Sequencing was performed on peripheral blood.

The sequenced DNA: TGTGCCAGCTCACCAACATCCTACGAGCAGTACTTC. This codes for CASSPTSYEQYF. Recombination joined TRBV18 with TRBJ2-7; the D segment cannot be called with confidence. V is clipped by 2 bases and J by 1 base, and the sequence between their germline boundaries is 3 bases long. Including the terminal cysteine and phenylalanine, the CDR3 comprises 12 residues. Solely the CDR3 DNA is kept, with 36 bases framed from the first base. Looking up the germline V gene yields CDR1 KGHSH and CDR2 LQKENI. Here the CDR3 is joined to the reference TRBV18 and TRBJ2-7 genes, and the full variable domain is: NAGVMQNPRHLVRRRGQEARLRCSPMKGHSHVYWYRQLPEEGLKFMVYLQKENIIDESGMPKERFSAEFPKEGPSILRIQQVVRGDSAAYFCASSPTSYEQYFGPGTRLTVT.